This T cell receptor beta chain originates from a study of OX40 agonist ivuxolimab in advanced cancers. Study background: Patients undergoing dose escalation presented with hepatocellular carcinoma, melanoma, renal cell or head and neck cancer. At roughly 83% male, the cohort had a mean age of 60 years, ranging from about 20 to 90.

There are 15 residues in the CDR3. The V end was cut by 2 bases, the J end by 7 bases, with 16 bases between. Looked up from germline, CDR1 is WNHNN and CDR2 is SYGVQD (reference sequence). In its sample, this clone was seen a few times. The method was immunoSEQ multiplex PCR; TCRdb's version includes in-frame clones alone and lacks a portion of them. Of around 81,000 clones listed, around 80% were seen once; the top ten hold 6.5% to 8%. This sequence joins TRBV10-1 and TRBJ2-3, with TRBD1 as a possible D gene (6 bases). Sequenced here: CD4+ or CD8+ T cells sorted from blood, sampled in a trial of the OX40 agonist ivuxolimab. This receptor was obtained from an adult with an advanced solid tumor such as melanoma, head and neck, liver or kidney cancer. CDR3 region: CASSESSRGVNTQYF. The CDR3, as DNA: TGCGCCAGCAGTGAGAGTTCCAGGGGCGTCAATACGCAGTATTTT.